This TCR beta chain originates from a study of blood T cell repertoires in COVID-19. Study-wide background: There were acute and convalescent COVID-19 samples, and they came from the United States, Italy and Spain. The cDNA or gDNA used as material had been derived from T cells, B-cell-depleted T cells, or PBMCs.

With 4 bases removed from V and 4 bases from J, the gap between germline ends came to 14 bases. Looked up from germline, CDR1 is SGHNT and CDR2 is YYREEE (reference sequence). CDR3 length: 14 amino acids. The authors' processing: Reference gene primers were amplified, and this amplification served to estimate nucleated cell counts. Data came from immunoSEQ multiplex PCR; TCRdb stores just in-frame clones and leaves some out. The V and J calls and the clone size are those of that table, but D and trimming were determined from the DNA. The sample holds 250,000 to 350,000 clones, around 85% seen once. The chain links TRBV5-4 to TRBJ2-5; no firm D call. This TCR was recovered from a human donor with COVID-19, enrolled during active disease. The donor label of this sample is uncertain. Sequencing was performed on peripheral blood. DNA for the CDR3: TGTGCCAGCAGCCTACAAGGTGGGCCAGAGACCCAGTACTTC. Translating gives CASSLQGGPETQYF.